The rows below give T cell receptor beta chains drawn from one sample of a study of T cells after posttransplantation cyclophosphamide. Method: immunoSEQ multiplex PCR; TCRdb's copy keeps in-frame clones and lacks some. The data show 9,000 to 15,000 clones, around 2.1% seen once. The sample here was PBMCs, taken after allogeneic stem cell transplant with posttransplant cyclophosphamide. These receptors all stem from a male patient in his thirties who received an allogeneic stem cell transplant from a related donor, was CMV-positive, and had no GVHD. The graft donor may account for some of the T cells. The CDR3 runs from the conserved cysteine through the conserved F or W. Fields, in order: V gene, J gene, clone size, D gene, CDR3 protein, CDR3 DNA. D genes are given only for firm matches. Clone sizes are given selectively: once, few, many, or a class where the clone is expanded.

V gene: TRBV10-2
J gene: TRBJ2-1
clone size: -
D gene: TRBD2
CDR3 protein: CATLAGGLRDEQFF
CDR3 DNA: TGCGCCACCTTAGCGGGAGGTCTGAGAGATGAGCAGTTCTTC

V gene: TRBV19
J gene: TRBJ2-1
clone size: few
D gene: TRBD2
CDR3 protein: CASSWTSGSHNEQFF
CDR3 DNA: TGTGCCAGTAGTTGGACTAGCGGGAGCCACAATGAGCAGTTCTTC

V gene: TRBV7-6
J gene: TRBJ2-1
clone size: -
D gene: -
CDR3 protein: CASSLLTKLDGEQFF
CDR3 DNA: TGTGCCAGCAGCTTATTAACGAAACTAGACGGGGAGCAGTTCTTC

V gene: TRBV30
J gene: TRBJ2-2
clone size: -
D gene: TRBD1
CDR3 protein: CALEGWDRAGELFF
CDR3 DNA: TGTGCCTTGGAGGGTTGGGACAGGGCCGGGGAGCTGTTTTTT

V gene: TRBV14
J gene: TRBJ2-1
clone size: few
D gene: -
CDR3 protein: CASSLSGVNEQFF
CDR3 DNA: TGTGCCAGCAGCCTATCGGGGGTCAATGAGCAGTTCTTC

V gene: TRBV7-9
J gene: TRBJ1-6
clone size: -
D gene: -
CDR3 protein: CAIHRDHDSPLHF
CDR3 DNA: TGTGCCATACACAGGGACCACGATTCACCCCTCCACTTT

V gene: TRBV7-6
J gene: TRBJ2-7
clone size: few
D gene: TRBD2
CDR3 protein: CASSPTSGGAGEQYF
CDR3 DNA: TGTGCCAGCAGCCCTACTAGCGGGGGGGCAGGCGAGCAGTACTTC

V gene: TRBV18
J gene: TRBJ2-3
clone size: -
D gene: -
CDR3 protein: CASSTTGPDTQYF
CDR3 DNA: TGTGCCAGCTCAACAACAGGGCCGGATACGCAGTATTTT

V gene: TRBV5-6
J gene: TRBJ2-5
clone size: few
D gene: -
CDR3 protein: CASSFGSAGETQYF
CDR3 DNA: TGTGCCAGCAGCTTTGGGTCGGCGGGAGAGACCCAGTACTTC

V gene: TRBV25-1
J gene: TRBJ2-3
clone size: -
D gene: TRBD2
CDR3 protein: CASSIAGVTDTQYF
CDR3 DNA: TGTGCCAGCAGTATAGCGGGAGTCACAGATACGCAGTATTTT

V gene: TRBV5-6
J gene: TRBJ2-7
clone size: -
D gene: -
CDR3 protein: CASGNRVAYEQYF
CDR3 DNA: TGTGCCAGCGGAAACAGGGTGGCCTACGAGCAGTACTTC

V gene: TRBV29-1
J gene: TRBJ1-1
clone size: -
D gene: -
CDR3 protein: CSVEREIEAFF
CDR3 DNA: TGCAGCGTTGAACGGGAAATTGAAGCTTTCTTT

V gene: TRBV29-1
J gene: TRBJ2-7
clone size: -
D gene: TRBD1
CDR3 protein: CSVGQGFFSGQYF
CDR3 DNA: TGCAGCGTGGGACAGGGATTTTTTTCGGGACAGTACTTC

V gene: TRBV2
J gene: TRBJ2-4
clone size: few
D gene: -
CDR3 protein: CASRAVNIQYF
CDR3 DNA: TGTGCCAGCAGGGCCGTAAACATTCAGTACTTC

V gene: TRBV2
J gene: TRBJ2-4
clone size: -
D gene: -
CDR3 protein: CASSEGWRGGKNIQYF
CDR3 DNA: TGTGCCAGCAGTGAAGGGTGGCGGGGCGGCAAAAACATTCAGTACTTC

V gene: TRBV7-9
J gene: TRBJ1-3
clone size: few
D gene: -
CDR3 protein: CASSFGEDTIYF
CDR3 DNA: TGTGCCAGCAGCTTCGGGGAGGACACCATATATTTT

V gene: TRBV20-1
J gene: TRBJ2-7
clone size: -
D gene: -
CDR3 protein: CSASRSYEQYF
CDR3 DNA: TGCAGTGCCTCGAGGTCCTACGAGCAGTACTTC

V gene: TRBV7-8
J gene: TRBJ1-4
clone size: -
D gene: TRBD1
CDR3 protein: CASSSGDRNEKLFF
CDR3 DNA: TGTGCCAGCAGCTCCGGGGACAGAAATGAAAAACTGTTTTTT

V gene: TRBV19
J gene: TRBJ2-1
clone size: few
D gene: -
CDR3 protein: CASSYVRAGGDEQFF
CDR3 DNA: TGTGCCAGTAGTTACGTCCGGGCCGGAGGGGATGAGCAGTTCTTC

V gene: TRBV18
J gene: TRBJ1-1
clone size: few
D gene: TRBD1
CDR3 protein: CASSRRQGRNTEAFF
CDR3 DNA: TGTGCCAGCTCCCGCAGACAGGGAAGGAACACTGAAGCTTTCTTT

V gene: TRBV4-3
J gene: TRBJ2-3
clone size: -
D gene: -
CDR3 protein: CASSQDPGTDTQYF
CDR3 DNA: TGCGCCAGCAGCCAAGACCCAGGCACAGATACGCAGTATTTT

V gene: TRBV7-7
J gene: TRBJ1-5
clone size: -
D gene: -
CDR3 protein: CASSLEEGQPQHF
CDR3 DNA: TGTGCCAGCAGCTTGGAGGAAGGTCAGCCCCAGCATTTT

V gene: TRBV7-9
J gene: TRBJ1-1
clone size: few
D gene: TRBD1
CDR3 protein: CASSFNRGPNTEAFF
CDR3 DNA: TGTGCCAGCAGCTTCAACAGGGGTCCGAACACTGAAGCTTTCTTT

V gene: TRBV12-5
J gene: TRBJ2-3
clone size: -
D gene: TRBD2
CDR3 protein: CASGFLLLAGATTETDTQYF
CDR3 DNA: TGTGCTAGTGGTTTCCTCCTACTAGCGGGGGCCACCACGGAGACAGATACGCAGTATTTT

V gene: TRBV7-2
J gene: TRBJ2-7
clone size: -
D gene: -
CDR3 protein: CASSFSGQYYEQYF
CDR3 DNA: TGTGCCAGCAGCTTCTCCGGACAGTACTACGAGCAGTACTTC

V gene: TRBV5-1
J gene: TRBJ1-1
clone size: -
D gene: -
CDR3 protein: CASSLFPGDGNTEAFF
CDR3 DNA: TGCGCCAGCAGCTTGTTCCCAGGGGATGGAAACACTGAAGCTTTCTTT

V gene: TRBV13
J gene: TRBJ2-7
clone size: few
D gene: TRBD2
CDR3 protein: CASSLSGNSYEQYF
CDR3 DNA: TGTGCCAGCAGCTTAAGCGGGAACTCCTACGAGCAGTACTTC

V gene: TRBV18
J gene: TRBJ2-2
clone size: few
D gene: -
CDR3 protein: CASAPGPVGELFF
CDR3 DNA: TGTGCCAGCGCACCGGGGCCCGTCGGGGAGCTGTTTTTT

V gene: TRBV15
J gene: TRBJ2-2
clone size: few
D gene: TRBD2
CDR3 protein: CATSRDRPGAGGTGELFF
CDR3 DNA: TGTGCCACCAGCAGAGATCGTCCTGGAGCGGGAGGCACCGGGGAGCTGTTTTTT

V gene: TRBV6-1
J gene: TRBJ1-2
clone size: few
D gene: TRBD1
CDR3 protein: CASSLYRTGVDGYTF
CDR3 DNA: TGTGCCAGCAGTCTGTACCGGACAGGGGTCGATGGCTACACCTTC

V gene: TRBV6-1
J gene: TRBJ1-6
clone size: few
D gene: -
CDR3 protein: CASSVSGLTTPLHF
CDR3 DNA: TGTGCCAGCAGTGTAAGCGGGCTAACGACACCCCTCCACTTT

V gene: TRBV28
J gene: TRBJ1-5
clone size: -
D gene: -
CDR3 protein: CASSKKILRDWDYSNQPQHF
CDR3 DNA: TGTGCCAGCAGTAAAAAAATACTCCGGGACTGGGACTATAGCAATCAGCCCCAGCATTTT

V gene: TRBV18
J gene: TRBJ2-7
clone size: few
D gene: -
CDR3 protein: CASSPRTFGVEDEQYF
CDR3 DNA: TGTGCCAGCTCACCCCGAACCTTCGGGGTAGAGGACGAGCAGTACTTC

V gene: TRBV27
J gene: TRBJ2-3
clone size: few
D gene: -
CDR3 protein: CASSFGGGDTQYF
CDR3 DNA: TGTGCCAGCAGTTTTGGGGGCGGGGATACGCAGTATTTT

V gene: TRBV2
J gene: TRBJ2-1
clone size: -
D gene: -
CDR3 protein: CASSPRGWEQFF
CDR3 DNA: TGTGCCAGCAGCCCGCGAGGGTGGGAGCAGTTCTTC

V gene: TRBV19
J gene: TRBJ2-7
clone size: few
D gene: -
CDR3 protein: CASSRLSSSGPYEQYF
CDR3 DNA: TGTGCCAGTAGCCGCCTGTCAAGTAGCGGACCCTACGAGCAGTACTTC

V gene: TRBV2
J gene: TRBJ2-5
clone size: -
D gene: -
CDR3 protein: CASSGQGLGTQYF
CDR3 DNA: TGTGCCAGCAGTGGACAGGGACTGGGGACCCAGTACTTC

V gene: TRBV7-6
J gene: TRBJ2-7
clone size: few
D gene: TRBD1
CDR3 protein: CASTTRQGSSEQYF
CDR3 DNA: TGTGCCAGCACCACACGACAGGGGAGTAGCGAGCAGTACTTC

V gene: TRBV10-1
J gene: TRBJ2-7
clone size: -
D gene: TRBD1
CDR3 protein: CASSESGTEFVEQYF
CDR3 DNA: TGCGCCAGCAGTGAGTCCGGGACAGAGTTTGTGGAGCAGTACTTC

V gene: TRBV5-1
J gene: TRBJ2-5
clone size: -
D gene: TRBD1
CDR3 protein: CASSHYSMTGGRETQYF
CDR3 DNA: TGCGCCAGCAGCCATTACTCTATGACAGGGGGCAGGGAGACCCAGTACTTC

V gene: TRBV5-4
J gene: TRBJ1-2
clone size: -
D gene: -
CDR3 protein: CASTYWGGYGYTF
CDR3 DNA: TGTGCCAGCACTTATTGGGGAGGCTATGGCTACACCTTC

V gene: TRBV29-1
J gene: TRBJ2-7
clone size: -
D gene: TRBD2
CDR3 protein: CSVEDSSGRYEQYF
CDR3 DNA: TGCAGCGTTGAAGATTCAAGCGGGAGGTACGAGCAGTACTTC

V gene: TRBV5-1
J gene: TRBJ2-6
clone size: -
D gene: -
CDR3 protein: CASSSPDTSGANVLTF
CDR3 DNA: TGCGCCAGCAGCTCACCTGACACCTCTGGGGCCAACGTCCTGACTTTC

V gene: TRBV6-5
J gene: TRBJ2-3
clone size: few
D gene: -
CDR3 protein: CASRTPGLRPDTQYF
CDR3 DNA: TGTGCCAGCAGGACTCCGGGACTCCGTCCAGATACGCAGTATTTT

V gene: TRBV21-1
J gene: TRBJ2-1
clone size: few
D gene: -
CDR3 protein: CASSTGLAGVRNEQFF
CDR3 DNA: TGTGCCAGCAGCACTGGACTAGCGGGAGTTAGAAATGAGCAGTTCTTC

V gene: TRBV2
J gene: TRBJ1-1
clone size: -
D gene: TRBD1
CDR3 protein: CASNQQGAGTEAFF
CDR3 DNA: TGTGCCAGCAACCAACAGGGGGCGGGCACTGAAGCTTTCTTT

V gene: TRBV28
J gene: TRBJ2-5
clone size: -
D gene: -
CDR3 protein: CASRLDKILETQYF
CDR3 DNA: TGTGCCAGCAGATTGGACAAGATTTTGGAGACCCAGTACTTC

V gene: TRBV11-3
J gene: TRBJ2-1
clone size: -
D gene: TRBD1
CDR3 protein: CASSAGQDHNEQFF
CDR3 DNA: TGTGCCAGCAGCGCGGGACAGGACCACAATGAGCAGTTCTTC

V gene: TRBV2
J gene: TRBJ2-5
clone size: -
D gene: -
CDR3 protein: CASGRQALRQETQYF
CDR3 DNA: TGTGCCAGCGGACGACAGGCGCTCCGCCAAGAGACCCAGTACTTC

V gene: TRBV27
J gene: TRBJ1-3
clone size: -
D gene: -
CDR3 protein: CASSLGGLGNTIYF
CDR3 DNA: TGTGCCAGCAGTTTAGGAGGGCTCGGAAACACCATATATTTT

V gene: TRBV15
J gene: TRBJ1-6
clone size: few
D gene: -
CDR3 protein: CATSRGGNSPLHF
CDR3 DNA: TGTGCCACCAGCAGAGGAGGTAATTCACCCCTCCACTTT

V gene: TRBV5-6
J gene: TRBJ2-2
clone size: -
D gene: -
CDR3 protein: CASSLAGELFF
CDR3 DNA: TGTGCCAGCAGCTTGGCTGGGGAGCTGTTTTTT

V gene: TRBV4-2
J gene: TRBJ2-1
clone size: -
D gene: TRBD1
CDR3 protein: CASTQGQGWHEQFF
CDR3 DNA: TGTGCCAGCACCCAAGGACAGGGGTGGCATGAGCAGTTCTTC

V gene: TRBV28
J gene: TRBJ2-7
clone size: -
D gene: -
CDR3 protein: CASWSAAYEQYF
CDR3 DNA: TGTGCCAGTTGGAGTGCCGCCTACGAGCAGTACTTC

V gene: TRBV7-3
J gene: TRBJ2-7
clone size: few
D gene: TRBD2
CDR3 protein: CASSAHLGQGGSEQYF
CDR3 DNA: TGTGCCAGCAGCGCACACTTGGGGCAGGGAGGGTCCGAGCAGTACTTC